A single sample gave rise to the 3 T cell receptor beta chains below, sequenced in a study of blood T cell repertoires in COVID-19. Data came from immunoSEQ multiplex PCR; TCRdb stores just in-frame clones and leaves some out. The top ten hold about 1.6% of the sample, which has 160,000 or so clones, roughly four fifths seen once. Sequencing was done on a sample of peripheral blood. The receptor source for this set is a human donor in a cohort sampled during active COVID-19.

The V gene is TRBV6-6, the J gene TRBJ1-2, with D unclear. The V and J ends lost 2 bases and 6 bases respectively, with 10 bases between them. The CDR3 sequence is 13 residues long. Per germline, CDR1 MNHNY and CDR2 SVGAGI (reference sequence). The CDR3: CASSYREGDGYTF. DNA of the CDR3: TGTGCCAGCAGTTACAGGGAGGGCGATGGCTACACCTTC.

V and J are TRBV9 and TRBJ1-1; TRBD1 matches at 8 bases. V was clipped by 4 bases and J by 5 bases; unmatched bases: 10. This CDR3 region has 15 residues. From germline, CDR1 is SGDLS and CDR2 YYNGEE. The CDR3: CASSPQGASRTEAFF. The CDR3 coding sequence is TGTGCCAGCAGCCCCCAGGGGGCGAGTCGAACTGAAGCTTTCTTT.

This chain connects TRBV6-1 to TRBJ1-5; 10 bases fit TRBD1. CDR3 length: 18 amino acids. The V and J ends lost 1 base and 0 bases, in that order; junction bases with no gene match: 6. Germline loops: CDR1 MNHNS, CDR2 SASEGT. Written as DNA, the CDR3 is TGTGCCAGCAGTGAAGGGGACAGGGGCCCTTATAGCAATCAGCCCCAGCATTTT. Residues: CASSEGDRGPYSNQPQHF.